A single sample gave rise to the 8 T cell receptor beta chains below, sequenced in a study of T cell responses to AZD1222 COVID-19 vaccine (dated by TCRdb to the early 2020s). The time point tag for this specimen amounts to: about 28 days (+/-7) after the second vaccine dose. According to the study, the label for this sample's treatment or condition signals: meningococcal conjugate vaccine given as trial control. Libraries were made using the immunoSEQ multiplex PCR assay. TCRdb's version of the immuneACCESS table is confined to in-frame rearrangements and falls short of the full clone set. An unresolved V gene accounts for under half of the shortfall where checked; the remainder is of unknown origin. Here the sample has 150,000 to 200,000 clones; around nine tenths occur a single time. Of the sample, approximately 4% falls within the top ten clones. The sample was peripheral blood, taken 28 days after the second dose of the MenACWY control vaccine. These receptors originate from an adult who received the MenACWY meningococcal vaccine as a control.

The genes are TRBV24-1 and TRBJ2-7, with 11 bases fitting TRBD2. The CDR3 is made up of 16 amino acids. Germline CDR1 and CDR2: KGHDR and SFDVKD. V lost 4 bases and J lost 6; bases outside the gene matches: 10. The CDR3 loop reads CATSDPIAGGKGEQYF. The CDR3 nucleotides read TGTGCCACCAGTGACCCCATAGCGGGAGGGAAGGGCGAGCAGTACTTC.

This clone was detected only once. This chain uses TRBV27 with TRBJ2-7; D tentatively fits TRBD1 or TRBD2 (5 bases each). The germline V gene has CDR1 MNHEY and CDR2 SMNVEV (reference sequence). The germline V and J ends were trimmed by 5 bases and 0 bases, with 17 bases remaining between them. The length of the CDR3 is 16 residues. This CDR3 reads CASSTRNRDGSYEQYF. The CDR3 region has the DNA TGTGCCAGCAGTACGAGGAACCGGGACGGCTCCTACGAGCAGTACTTC.

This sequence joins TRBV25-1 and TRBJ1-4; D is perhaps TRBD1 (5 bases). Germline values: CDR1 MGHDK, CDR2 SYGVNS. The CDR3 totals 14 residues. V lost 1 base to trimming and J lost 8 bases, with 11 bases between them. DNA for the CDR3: TGTGCCAGCAGTGAATCGTGGGGGGGAGAAAAACTGTTTTTT. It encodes CASSESWGGEKLFF.

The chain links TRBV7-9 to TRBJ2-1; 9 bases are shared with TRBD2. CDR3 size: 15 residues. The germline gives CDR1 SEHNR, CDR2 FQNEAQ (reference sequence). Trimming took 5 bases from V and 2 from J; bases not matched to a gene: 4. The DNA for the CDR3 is TGTGCCAGCAGCACAGCGGGAGGACCCTACAATGAGCAGTTCTTC. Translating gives CASSTAGGPYNEQFF.

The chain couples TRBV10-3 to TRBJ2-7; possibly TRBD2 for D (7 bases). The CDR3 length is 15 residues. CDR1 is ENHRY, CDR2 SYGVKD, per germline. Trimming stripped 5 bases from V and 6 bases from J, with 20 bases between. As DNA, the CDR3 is TGTGCCATCAGTATTACAACAGGGTCGGGGGGCGAGCAGTACTTC. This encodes CAISITTGSGGEQYF.

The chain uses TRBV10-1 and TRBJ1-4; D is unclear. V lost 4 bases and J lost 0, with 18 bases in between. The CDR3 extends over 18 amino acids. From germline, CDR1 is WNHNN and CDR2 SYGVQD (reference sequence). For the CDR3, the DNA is TGCGCCAGCAGTGGGGTCGTCAGAACCCCTGCAACTAATGAAAAACTGTTTTTT. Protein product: CASSGVVRTPATNEKLFF.

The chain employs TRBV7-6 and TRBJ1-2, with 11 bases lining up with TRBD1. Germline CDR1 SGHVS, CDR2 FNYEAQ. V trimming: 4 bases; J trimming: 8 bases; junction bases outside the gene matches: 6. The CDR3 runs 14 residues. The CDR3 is CASSSGQGAEGYTF. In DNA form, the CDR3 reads TGTGCCAGCAGCTCCGGACAGGGGGCTGAGGGCTACACCTTC.

Here the CDR3 DNA reads TGTGCCAGCAGTTCCCCGAGACTAGCGGGCTACGAGCAGTACTTC. Residues: CASSSPRLAGYEQYF. V usage is TRBV6-5 and J usage is TRBJ2-7; 10 nucleotides agree with TRBD2. V lost 4 bases to trimming and J lost 3 bases; unmatched junction nucleotides: 6. The V gene's germline CDR1 is MNHEY and CDR2 SVGAGI. The CDR3 length is 15 residues.